This T cell receptor (beta chain) was recovered during a study of blood T cell repertoires in COVID-19. Per the original data handling: Estimation of nucleated cell counts relied on the amplification of reference gene primers. Produced via immunoSEQ multiplex PCR; TCRdb's table is partial and in-frame only. V, J and clone size reflect that table, while D and trimming were determined from the DNA. The sample consists of about 160,000 clones, roughly 93% of them appearing once. The CDR3 runs to 16 residues. With V trimmed by 3 bases and J by 1 base, 5 bases remained unmatched. In germline, CDR1 is LGHDT, CDR2 YNNKEL (reference sequence).

The specimen was peripheral blood. This TCR was recovered from a woman between 50 and 59 years old with acute or convalescent COVID-19. V usage is TRBV3-1 (or the pseudogene TRBV3-2) and J usage is TRBJ2-2; 7 bases match TRBD1. CDR3 in amino acids: CASSHRYRGNTGELFF. The CDR3 DNA reads TGTGCCAGCAGCCATCGCTACAGGGGGAACACCGGGGAGCTGTTTTTT.